This is a list of T cell receptor beta chains from one sample in a study of CD8 T cells in ankylosing spondylitis. TCRdb analysed the 5' RACE reads with MiXCR anew, one entry per CDR3 protein. The sample has 340,000 or so distinct CDR3 sequences, roughly 14% seen once; the top ten hold 1.1%. The sequenced sample was blood, either unsorted or a sorted T cell fraction (not recorded which). The origin of the receptors is a male donor with ankylosing spondylitis or in good health (not recorded which). The CDR3 runs from the conserved cysteine through the conserved F or W. Size tells how often a clone was seen (once, few, many) or the class of an expanded clone, and some rows leave it out.

TRBV5-1	-	CASSRAEGQRTSPYEQYF
TRBV4-2	few	CASSQEGVGMYGYTF
TRBV5-1	few	CASSTKTGPMNTEAFF
TRBV20-1	few	CSARGTSSQTQYF
TRBV2	few	CASSKTDLNTGELFF
TRBV3-1	-	CASSQASDIRRNPAEQFF
TRBV20-1	few	CSALLRRNTGELFF
TRBV20-1	many	CSARGDSNEKLFF
TRBV5-1	-	CASSPGQGIEQYF
TRBV5-6	many	CASSLEEKDRVVDGYTF
TRBV5-1	-	CASRGLGPRGNEQFF